The T cell receptor (beta chain) described here comes from a study of CD8 T cells in ankylosing spondylitis. Findings of the study overall: Disease-linked clones bore a CD8+ phenotype, appearing relatively rarely in peripheral blood. According to the report, clones linked to the disease were significantly enriched in matched synovial fluid samples taken from ankylosing spondylitis patients. Blood from ankylosing spondylitis patients appeared to carry a characteristic roughly 8-variant TCR beta motif.

To note about this clonotype: Its specificity is not known.

Making the TCR beta libraries involved quantitative 5'-RACE with molecular barcodes. TCRdb analysed the 5' RACE reads with MiXCR anew, one entry per CDR3 protein. In the table there are 250,000 or so distinct CDR3 sequences, over 15% of which are singletons. The source is a male donor with ankylosing spondylitis or in good health (not recorded which). Sequencing input: blood, either unsorted or a sorted T cell fraction (not recorded which).

CDR3 nucleotide sequence: TGCGCCAGCAGCTTAACATCCGATCCCTACAATGAGCAGTTCTTC. Translation gives CASSLTSDPYNEQFF. The chain has TRBV5-1 and TRBJ2-1; D is unresolved. There are 15 residues in the CDR3. Trimming took 2 bases from V and 2 from J, leaving 11 bases between them. From germline, CDR1 is SGHRS and CDR2 YFSETQ.